This T cell receptor (beta chain) was recovered during a study of T cell repertoires in cytomegalovirus infection (dated by TCRdb to the late 2010s). Turning to the overall study: The peptide stimulations were aimed at well-studied HLA-B-restricted epitopes as well as recently identified HLA-C-restricted CMV epitopes, whose presentation resists viral immunomodulation. Because public TCR beta signatures pointed to carriage of CMV infection together with the matching HLA type, the HLA type of each donor mattered for the analysis. What the research found in general, with its limitations: The ex vivo response was dominated by HLA-C-restricted CMV-specific TCR beta clonotypes, and the single most frequent clonotype in two of eight donors was supplied by these HLA-C-restricted clonotypes. In both this cohort and an independent cohort of a few hundred donors, the cumulative frequency of public TCR beta family members distinguished carriers of CMV infection plus the relevant HLA type.

Sequencing took place on an Illumina HiSeq 1500. TCRdb passed the public sequencing reads through fastp at Q25 and MiXCR, retaining productive beta sequences. CDR3 protein sequences are deduplicated, and each keeps its most common genes and DNA. This sample lists hundreds of thousands of distinct CDR3 sequences; roughly 43% were detected once. Just under 45% of the sample goes to the ten largest clones. The treatment or condition label, read with the paper, signifies: in vitro stimulation with specific CMV peptide epitopes to enrich CMV-specific T cells. V lost 3 bases and J lost 2 bases; the stretch between them is 17 bases long. There are 17 amino acids in the CDR3, from cysteine to phenylalanine inclusive. The entry retains the CDR3 DNA only, 51 bases that are in frame from base 1. The CDR1 and CDR2 encoded by the germline V gene are SGHVS and FNYEAQ. Concerning this clonotype itself: Its antigen is not yet known. There are no base qualities to consult, and no much larger clone falls within one base.

The sequence was collected from a human donor in good health (CMV status not recorded). Some clones in this sample may be carry-over from other donors' samples. The sequence is built from TRBV7-6 and TRBJ2-1, and perhaps TRBD2 as D gene, on 5 matching bases. Sequencing used cultured PBMCs, obtained from culture after CMV antigen stimulation. The CDR3 in this case is CASSFKVASRAYNEQFF. The DNA is TGTGCCAGCAGCTTTAAGGTGGCTAGCCGAGCCTACAATGAGCAGTTCTTC. The full variable domain, with segments outside the CDR3 supplied by the reference TRBV7-6 and TRBJ2-1 proteins, appears as GAGVSQSPRYKVTKRGQDVALRCDPISGHVSLYWYRQALGQGPEFLTYFNYEAQQDKSGLPNDRFSAERPEGSISTLTIQRTEQRDSAMYRCASSFKVASRAYNEQFFGPGTRLTVL.